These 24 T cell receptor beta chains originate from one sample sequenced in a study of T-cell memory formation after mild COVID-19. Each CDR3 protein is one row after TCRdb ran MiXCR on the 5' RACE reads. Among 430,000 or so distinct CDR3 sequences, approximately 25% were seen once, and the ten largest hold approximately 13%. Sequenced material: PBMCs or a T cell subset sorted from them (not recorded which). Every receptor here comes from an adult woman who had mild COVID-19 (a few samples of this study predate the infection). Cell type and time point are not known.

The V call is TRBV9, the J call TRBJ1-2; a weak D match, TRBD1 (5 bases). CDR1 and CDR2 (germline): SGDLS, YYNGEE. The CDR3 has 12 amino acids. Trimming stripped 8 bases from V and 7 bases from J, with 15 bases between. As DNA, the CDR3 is TGTGCCAGTGCCGAGGGGAGGGGTGGCTACACCTTC. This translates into CASAEGRGGYTF. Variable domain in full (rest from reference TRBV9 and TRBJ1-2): DSGVTQTPKHLITATGQRVTLRCSPRSGDLSVYWYQQSLDQGLQFLIQYYNGEERAKGNILERFSAQQFPDLHSELNLSSLELGDSALYFCASAEGRGGYTFGSGTRLTVV.

The CDR3 DNA sequence: TGTGCCAGCAGCAAAGCCGCCGCAGGGGATAGCAATCAGCCCCAGCATTTT. It translates to CASSKAAAGDSNQPQHF. V gene TRBV21-1 combines with J gene TRBJ1-5; the table names TRBD1, a call not compared with the DNA. TRBV21-1 is a pseudogene. The CDR3 covers 17 residues.

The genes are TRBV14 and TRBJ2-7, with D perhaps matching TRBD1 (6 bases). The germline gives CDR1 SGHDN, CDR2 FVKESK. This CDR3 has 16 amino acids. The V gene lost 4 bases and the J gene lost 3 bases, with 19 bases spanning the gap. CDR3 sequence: CASSPEKGDYIYEQYF. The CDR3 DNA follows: TGTGCCAGCAGCCCCGAAAAGGGGGATTATATCTACGAGCAGTACTTC.

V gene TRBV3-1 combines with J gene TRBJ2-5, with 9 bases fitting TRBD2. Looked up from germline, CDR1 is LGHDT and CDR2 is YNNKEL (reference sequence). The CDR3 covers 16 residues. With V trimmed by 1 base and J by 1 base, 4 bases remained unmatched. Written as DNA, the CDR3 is TGTGCCAGCAGCCAAGGACTAGCGGAGGCCCAAGAGACCCAGTACTTC. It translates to CASSQGLAEAQETQYF.

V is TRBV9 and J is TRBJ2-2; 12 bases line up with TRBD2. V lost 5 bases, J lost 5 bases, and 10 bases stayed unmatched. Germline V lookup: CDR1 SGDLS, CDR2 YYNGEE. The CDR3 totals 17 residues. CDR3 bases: TGTGCCAGCAGTGGGACTAGCGGGTCAGTAGGGACCGGGGAGCTGTTTTTT. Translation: CASSGTSGSVGTGELFF.

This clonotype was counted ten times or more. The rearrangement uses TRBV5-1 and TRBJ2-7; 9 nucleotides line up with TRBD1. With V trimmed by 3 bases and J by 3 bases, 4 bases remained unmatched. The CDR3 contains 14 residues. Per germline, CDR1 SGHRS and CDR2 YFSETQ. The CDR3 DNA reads TGCGCCAGCAGCTCGGGGACAGGGAACTACGAGCAGTACTTC. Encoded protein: CASSSGTGNYEQYF. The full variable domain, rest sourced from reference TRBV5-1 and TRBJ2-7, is KAGVTQTPRYLIKTRGQQVTLSCSPISGHRSVSWYQQTPGQGLQFLFEYFSETQRNKGNFPGRFSGRQFSNSRSEMNVSTLELGDSALYLCASSSGTGNYEQYFGPGTRLTVT.

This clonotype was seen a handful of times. The CDR3 spells CATAQVNTEAFF. As DNA, the CDR3 is TGTGCCACCGCACAGGTGAACACTGAAGCTTTCTTT. V is TRBV10-3 and J is TRBJ1-1; a weak D match, TRBD1 (5 bases). V lost 10 bases, J lost 0 bases, and 9 bases lay in between. There are 12 residues in the CDR3. Per germline, CDR1 ENHRY and CDR2 SYGVKD.

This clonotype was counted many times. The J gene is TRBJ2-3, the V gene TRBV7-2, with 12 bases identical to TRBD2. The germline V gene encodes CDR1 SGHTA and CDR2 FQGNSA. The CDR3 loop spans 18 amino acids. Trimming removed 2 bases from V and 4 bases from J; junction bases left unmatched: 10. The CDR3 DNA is TGTGCCAGCAGCTTACTAAGGGTCGGACTAGCGGGGTCAGATACGCAGTATTTT. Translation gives CASSLLRVGLAGSDTQYF.

The DNA of the CDR3 is TGTGCCAGCAGTGAAATAAGGTCGGCTGCGGAGGGCTACACCTTC. As protein: CASSEIRSAAEGYTF. The chain uses TRBV2 and TRBJ1-2; D is undetermined. CDR1 SNHLY and CDR2 FYNNEI come from the germline V gene. V shed 2 bases and J shed 8 bases, with 18 bases lying between them. CDR3 size: 15 residues.

The CDR3 DNA is TGTGCCACCAGTGACGCGGGAGCTAATGAGCAGTTCTTC. As protein: CATSDAGANEQFF. This sequence joins TRBV24-1 and TRBJ2-1; TRBD2 agrees at 7 bases. Germline CDR1 is KGHDR and CDR2 is SFDVKD. Germline trimming cut 4 bases from V and 7 bases from J; bases unmatched to any gene: 3. The CDR3 extends over 13 amino acids.

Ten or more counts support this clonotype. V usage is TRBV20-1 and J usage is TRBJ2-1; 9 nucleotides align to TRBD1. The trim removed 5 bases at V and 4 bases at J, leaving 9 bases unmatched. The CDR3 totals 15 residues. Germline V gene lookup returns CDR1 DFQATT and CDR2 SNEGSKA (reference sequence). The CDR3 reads CSAPGGTGHYNEQFF. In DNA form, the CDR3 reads TGCAGTGCTCCGGGCGGGACAGGGCATTACAATGAGCAGTTCTTC.

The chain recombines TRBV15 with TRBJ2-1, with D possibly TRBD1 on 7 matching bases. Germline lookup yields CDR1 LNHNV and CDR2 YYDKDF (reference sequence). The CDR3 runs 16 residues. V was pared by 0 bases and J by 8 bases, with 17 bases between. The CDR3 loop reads CATSREGRGVADEQFF. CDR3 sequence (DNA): TGTGCCACCAGCAGAGAGGGCAGGGGGGTTGCCGATGAGCAGTTCTTC.

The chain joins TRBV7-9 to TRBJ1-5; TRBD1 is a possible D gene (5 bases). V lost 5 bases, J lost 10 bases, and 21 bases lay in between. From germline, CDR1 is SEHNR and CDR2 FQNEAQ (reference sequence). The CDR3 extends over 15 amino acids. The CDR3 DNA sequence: TGTGCCAGCAGCAGGACAAAAGGGCCTGTGGAACCCCAGCATTTT. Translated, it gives CASSRTKGPVEPQHF. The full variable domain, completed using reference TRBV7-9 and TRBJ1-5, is DTGVSQNPRHKITKRGQNVTFRCDPISEHNRLYWYRQTLGQGPEFLTYFQNEAQLEKSRLLSDRFSAERPKGSFSTLEIQRTEQGDSAMYLCASSRTKGPVEPQHFGDGTRLSIL.

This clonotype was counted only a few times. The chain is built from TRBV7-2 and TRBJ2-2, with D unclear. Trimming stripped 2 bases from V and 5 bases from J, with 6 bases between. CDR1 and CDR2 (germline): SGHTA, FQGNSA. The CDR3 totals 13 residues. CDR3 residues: CASSLRETGELFF. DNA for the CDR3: TGTGCCAGCAGCTTAAGGGAAACCGGGGAGCTGTTTTTT.

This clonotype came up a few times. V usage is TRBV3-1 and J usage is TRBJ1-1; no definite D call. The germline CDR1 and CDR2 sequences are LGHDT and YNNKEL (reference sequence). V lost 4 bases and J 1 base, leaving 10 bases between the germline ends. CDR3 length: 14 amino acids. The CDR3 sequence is CASSLRRTNTEAFF. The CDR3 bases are TGTGCCAGCAGCCTTAGACGGACGAACACTGAAGCTTTCTTT.

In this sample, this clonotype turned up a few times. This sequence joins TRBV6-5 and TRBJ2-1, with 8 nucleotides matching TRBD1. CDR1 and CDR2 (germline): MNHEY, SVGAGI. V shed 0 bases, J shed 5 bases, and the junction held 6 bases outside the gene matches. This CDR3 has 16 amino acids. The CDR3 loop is CASSYSRTGYHNEQFF. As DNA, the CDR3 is TGTGCCAGCAGTTACTCGAGGACAGGGTATCACAATGAGCAGTTCTTC.

In nucleotides, the CDR3 is TGTGCCAGCAGAACCATGTACAGCTCCTACGAGCAGTACTTC. Protein sequence: CASRTMYSSYEQYF. The V and J genes are TRBV6-5 and TRBJ2-7; no clear D. V was shortened by 6 bases and J by 0 bases, with 12 bases between the two germline ends. CDR3 length: 14 residues. Germline V CDR1 and CDR2: MNHEY, SVGAGI.

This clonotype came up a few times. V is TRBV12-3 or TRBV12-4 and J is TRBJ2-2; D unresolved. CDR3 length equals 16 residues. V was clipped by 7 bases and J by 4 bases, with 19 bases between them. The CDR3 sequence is CASTPLADTFTGELFF. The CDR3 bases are TGTGCCAGCACCCCCTTGGCAGATACCTTCACCGGGGAGCTGTTTTTT.

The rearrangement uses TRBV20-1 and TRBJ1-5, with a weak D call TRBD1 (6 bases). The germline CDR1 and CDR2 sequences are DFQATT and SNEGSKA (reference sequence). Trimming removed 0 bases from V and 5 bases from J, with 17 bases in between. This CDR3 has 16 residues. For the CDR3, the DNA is TGCAGTGCTAGAGATGTTCGGGGGCCGAGGGATCAGCCCCAGCATTTT. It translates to CSARDVRGPRDQPQHF.

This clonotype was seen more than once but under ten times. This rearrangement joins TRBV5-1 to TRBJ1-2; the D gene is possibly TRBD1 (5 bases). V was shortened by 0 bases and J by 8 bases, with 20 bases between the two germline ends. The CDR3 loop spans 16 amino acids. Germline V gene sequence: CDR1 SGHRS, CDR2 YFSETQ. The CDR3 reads CASSLERGVSTYGYTF. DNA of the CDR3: TGCGCCAGCAGCTTGGAGAGGGGCGTCTCGACCTACGGCTACACCTTC.

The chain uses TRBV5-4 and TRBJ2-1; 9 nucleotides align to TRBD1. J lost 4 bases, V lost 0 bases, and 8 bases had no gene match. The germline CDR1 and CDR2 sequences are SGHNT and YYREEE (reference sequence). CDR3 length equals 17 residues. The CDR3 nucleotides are TGTGCCAGCAGCTTGGTCATACAGGGGGCGCGGTACAATGAGCAGTTCTTC. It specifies CASSLVIQGARYNEQFF.

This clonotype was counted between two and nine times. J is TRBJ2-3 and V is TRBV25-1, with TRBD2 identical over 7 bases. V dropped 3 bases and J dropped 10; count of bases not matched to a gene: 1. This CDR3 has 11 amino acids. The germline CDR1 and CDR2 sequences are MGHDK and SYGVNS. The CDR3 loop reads CASSEGGPQYF. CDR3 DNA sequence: TGTGCCAGCAGTGAGGGAGGGCCGCAGTATTTT.

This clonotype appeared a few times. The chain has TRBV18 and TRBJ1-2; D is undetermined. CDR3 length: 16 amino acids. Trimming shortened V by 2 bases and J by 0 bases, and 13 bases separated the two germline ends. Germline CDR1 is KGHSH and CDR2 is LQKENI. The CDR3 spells CASSPNDDGANYGYTF. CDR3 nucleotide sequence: TGTGCCAGCTCACCAAACGATGACGGAGCTAACTATGGCTACACCTTC.

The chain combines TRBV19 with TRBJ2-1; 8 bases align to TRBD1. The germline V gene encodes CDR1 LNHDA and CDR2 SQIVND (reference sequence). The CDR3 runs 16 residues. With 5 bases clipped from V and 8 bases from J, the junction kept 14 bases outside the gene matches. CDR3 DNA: TGTGCCAGTAGTCCGGACCGGGACAGGTTAGTGGATGAGCAGTTCTTC. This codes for CASSPDRDRLVDEQFF.